The 10 T cell receptor beta chains in this list originate from one sample, sequenced in a study of blood T cell repertoires in COVID-19. Sequencing used immunoSEQ multiplex PCR; TCRdb keeps in-frame clones, though not all of them. The sample has 270,000 or so clones, nearly 85% seen once. The sequencing sample was made of peripheral blood. Receptor source: a human donor in a cohort sampled during active COVID-19.

This chain uses TRBV7-2 with TRBJ2-3; TRBD1 might be the D (6 bases). Per germline, CDR1 SGHTA and CDR2 FQGNSA. The V end lost 4 bases, the J end lost 0 bases, and 11 bases lay between the germline ends. The CDR3 covers 15 residues. Written as DNA, the CDR3 is TGTGCCAGCAGCTACAGGGCCGGTAGCACAGATACGCAGTATTTT. Translating gives CASSYRAGSTDTQYF. The variable domain in full, completed from reference TRBV7-2 and TRBJ2-3, reads GAGVSQSPSNKVTEKGKDVELRCDPISGHTALYWYRQSLGQGLEFLIYFQGNSAPDKSGLPSDRFSAERTGGSVSTLTIQRTQQEDSAVYLCASSYRAGSTDTQYFGPGTRLTVL.

The chain couples TRBV4-3 to TRBJ2-3, with 8 positions matching TRBD2. With 0 bases clipped from V and 3 bases from J, the junction kept 5 bases outside the gene matches. CDR3 length equals 16 residues. From germline, CDR1 is LGHNA and CDR2 YSLEER. The CDR3 here is CASSQDYSGGTDTQYF. In DNA form, the CDR3 reads TGCGCCAGCAGCCAAGACTACAGCGGGGGAACAGATACGCAGTATTTT.

The J gene is TRBJ1-3, the V gene TRBV6-5, with D maybe TRBD1 (6 bases). Germline assignment: CDR1 MNHEY and CDR2 SVGAGI. The CDR3 is 15 amino acids. The V end was cut by 6 bases, the J end by 4 bases, with 16 bases between. CDR3 nucleotide sequence: TGTGCCAGCAGCCGTACAGGGCGGTGGGGAAACACCATATATTTT. It translates to CASSRTGRWGNTIYF.

V gene TRBV6-1 combines with J gene TRBJ1-4; 9 bases align to TRBD1. Germline V gives CDR1 MNHNS, CDR2 SASEGT. The CDR3 spans 15 residues. V was clipped by 0 bases and J by 7 bases; unmatched bases: 3. CDR3 DNA sequence: TGTGCCAGCAGTGAAGCGGGGACAGGGACTGAAAAACTGTTTTTT. As protein: CASSEAGTGTEKLFF.

This chain links TRBV5-1 with TRBJ1-1; no definite D call. Trimming pared 0 bases from V and 3 bases from J, leaving 12 bases between. The CDR3 spans 15 residues. From germline, CDR1 is SGHRS and CDR2 YFSETQ. The CDR3 sequence: CASSLAGRGDTEAFF. As DNA, the CDR3 is TGCGCCAGCAGCTTGGCGGGCCGCGGGGACACTGAAGCTTTCTTT.

The chain carries TRBV13 and TRBJ1-6; 9 bases line up with TRBD1. The ends lost 4 bases at V and 7 bases at J; junction bases unmatched: 20. CDR3 length equals 20 residues. Germline CDR1 and CDR2: PRHDT and FYEKMQ (reference sequence). CDR3 region: CASSSGRGQGGRSRNSPLHF. The CDR3 region has the DNA TGTGCCAGCAGCTCAGGACGGGGACAGGGAGGAAGGTCGAGGAATTCACCCCTCCACTTT.

The V gene is TRBV5-6, the J gene TRBJ2-7; maybe TRBD1 (7 bases). Trimming pared 4 bases from V and 6 bases from J, leaving 14 bases between. The CDR3 sequence is 13 residues long. The germline V gene encodes CDR1 SGHDT and CDR2 YYEEEE. CDR3 residues: CASSPTGRGEQYF. The CDR3 DNA follows: TGTGCCAGCAGCCCGACAGGGCGGGGCGAGCAGTACTTC. Using reference TRBV5-6 and TRBJ2-7 for the parts outside the CDR3, the full variable domain is DAGVTQSPTHLIKTRGQQVTLRCSPKSGHDTVSWYQQALGQGPQFIFQYYEEEERQRGNFPDRFSGHQFPNYSSELNVNALLLGDSALYLCASSPTGRGEQYFGPGTRLTVT.

The chain uses TRBV19 and TRBJ2-3; 13 bases map to TRBD2. CDR3 length: 14 amino acids. With V trimmed by 7 bases and J by 3 bases, 1 base remained unmatched. Germline values: CDR1 LNHDA, CDR2 SQIVND (reference sequence). The CDR3, as DNA: TGTGCCAGTAAGGGACTAGCGGGAACAGATACGCAGTATTTT. This codes for CASKGLAGTDTQYF.

The CDR3 protein is CASSLWRESYEQYF. CDR3 coding DNA: TGTGCCAGCAGTTTATGGCGGGAATCCTACGAGCAGTACTTC. The genes are TRBV27 and TRBJ2-7; D is possibly TRBD2 (6 bases). Germline CDR1 MNHEY, CDR2 SMNVEV (reference sequence). This CDR3 has 14 amino acids. V was trimmed by 1 base and J by 1 base, leaving 8 bases between them.

The chain has TRBV5-1 and TRBJ2-1; TRBD1 might be the D (6 bases). Germline CDR1 is SGHRS and CDR2 is YFSETQ. The germline V and J ends were trimmed by 4 bases and 1 base, with 12 bases remaining between them. This CDR3 is 15 amino acids long. Here the CDR3 reads CASSLQGWSYNEQFF. CDR3 coding DNA: TGCGCCAGCAGCCTACAGGGTTGGTCCTACAATGAGCAGTTCTTC.